Listed below are T cell receptor beta chains from one sample, sequenced in a study of cytomegalovirus exposure and HLA in healthy donors. The assay was immunoSEQ multiplex PCR, and TCRdb's table has in-frame clones only and misses some. This table has about 330,000 clones, 80% to 90% appearing once. The sequencing sample was made of PBMCs. Receptor source: a young woman in good health and CMV-seronegative. Both conserved end residues are part of each CDR3. Each record gives: V gene, D gene, J gene, clone size, CDR3 protein, CDR3 DNA. The D gene is left open where the match is weak. Size is stated for part of the rows, as once, few or many counts, or as a class when the clone is expanded.

>TRBV9|TRBD1|TRBJ1-1|.
CASSVTGTGVSGNTEAFF
TGTGCCAGCAGCGTCACCGGGACAGGGGTTTCAGGGAACACTGAAGCTTTCTTT
>TRBV5-1|.|TRBJ2-6|.
CASSLGSGTSGANVLTF
TGCGCCAGCAGCTTGGGTTCAGGCACCTCTGGGGCCAACGTCCTGACTTTC
>TRBV6-5|TRBD1|TRBJ1-4|.
CASSYSGTDGEKLFF
TGTGCCAGCAGTTACTCCGGGACAGATGGTGAAAAACTGTTTTTT
>TRBV2|TRBD1|TRBJ1-1|.
CASSEFEGGITEAFF
TGTGCCAGCAGTGAATTCGAAGGGGGCATCACTGAAGCTTTCTTT
>TRBV14|TRBD2|TRBJ2-3|.
CASSQDWGGRTDTQYF
TGTGCCAGCAGCCAAGATTGGGGAGGGAGGACAGATACGCAGTATTTT
>TRBV6-1|.|TRBJ1-5|.
CASSEWPGQPQHF
TGTGCCAGCAGTGAATGGCCCGGGCAGCCCCAGCATTTT
>TRBV5-1|.|TRBJ2-5|.
CASSLAGQIQETQYF
TGCGCCAGCAGCTTGGCTGGCCAGATCCAAGAGACCCAGTACTTC
>TRBV11-2|TRBD1|TRBJ2-3|.
CASSLGQGALDTQYF
TGTGCCAGCAGCTTAGGACAGGGGGCATTAGATACGCAGTATTTT
>TRBV4-3|.|TRBJ2-3|.
CASSQEPRRSWDTQYF
TGCGCCAGCAGCCAAGAACCGCGGCGTAGTTGGGATACGCAGTATTTT
>TRBV7-2|TRBD2|TRBJ2-2|.
CASRKLAGTTTGELFF
TGTGCCAGCAGAAAATTAGCGGGGACTACCACCGGGGAGCTGTTTTTT
>TRBV28|TRBD2|TRBJ2-5|.
CATKFVRTSGEAQYF
TGTGCCACCAAATTCGTTCGGACTAGCGGGGAGGCCCAGTACTTC
>TRBV9|.|TRBJ2-2|.
CASSPTGVGGELFF
TGTGCCAGCAGCCCAACGGGAGTGGGCGGGGAGCTGTTTTTT
>TRBV11-1|.|TRBJ2-1|.
CASSFGGLSYNEQFF
TGTGCCAGCAGCTTTGGGGGACTCTCCTACAATGAGCAGTTCTTC
>TRBV28|TRBD2|TRBJ2-5|.
CASRGGVQETQYF
TGTGCCAGCCGGGGGGGAGTCCAAGAGACCCAGTACTTC
>TRBV29-1|TRBD2|TRBJ2-1|once
CSVEDMGTSGSNEQFF
TGCAGCGTTGAAGATATGGGGACTAGCGGGAGCAATGAGCAGTTCTTC
>TRBV7-2|.|TRBJ2-2|few
CASSLARGGELFF
TGTGCCAGCAGCTTAGCCAGGGGCGGGGAGCTGTTTTTT
>TRBV6-1|.|TRBJ1-4|.
CASSEAKSSGFSEKLFF
TGTGCCAGCAGTGAAGCCAAAAGCTCGGGGTTCTCTGAAAAACTGTTTTTT
>TRBV25-1|.|TRBJ1-3|.
CASSELESYSGNTIYF
TGTGCCAGCAGTGAGTTGGAGAGCTACTCTGGAAACACCATATATTTT
>TRBV30|.|TRBJ1-2|few
CAWRTGYGYTF
TGTGCCTGGAGGACAGGCTATGGCTACACCTTC
>TRBV21-1|.|TRBJ2-4|.
CASSPRTLAKNIQYF
TGTGCCAGCAGCCCCAGAACCTTAGCCAAAAACATTCAGTACTTC
>TRBV9|TRBD1|TRBJ2-5|.
CASSVGTGEGGETQYF
TGTGCCAGCAGCGTAGGGACAGGGGAGGGAGGGGAGACCCAGTACTTC
>TRBV7-9|.|TRBJ1-2|.
CASSLGGHDYGYTF
TGTGCCAGCAGCTTAGGAGGCCACGACTATGGCTACACCTTC
>TRBV6-5|.|TRBJ1-2|.
CASSSRGGPYGYTF
TGTGCCAGCAGTTCCCGCGGAGGACCCTATGGCTACACCTTC
>TRBV6-5|.|TRBJ2-7|.
CAARDRSSYEQYF
TGTGCCGCCCGGGATAGGAGCTCCTACGAGCAGTACTTC
>TRBV5-1|.|TRBJ2-5|.
CASSSRRGEETQYF
TGCGCCAGCAGCTCTAGGCGGGGAGAAGAGACCCAGTACTTC
>TRBV7-2|.|TRBJ2-7|once
CASSLVGWGQLSYEQYF
TGTGCCAGCAGCTTAGTTGGGTGGGGCCAGTTGTCCTACGAGCAGTACTTC
>TRBV27|.|TRBJ2-1|.
CASSLGPSDNEQFF
TGTGCCAGCAGTCTAGGGCCTAGCGACAATGAGCAGTTCTTC
>TRBV10-3|TRBD1|TRBJ1-2|.
CAISPDRLYGYTF
TGTGCCATCAGTCCGGACAGGCTCTATGGCTACACCTTC
>TRBV4-2|TRBD2|TRBJ2-1|.
CASSQVNSGTSGYNEQFF
TGTGCCAGCAGCCAAGTAAATTCCGGGACTAGCGGATACAATGAGCAGTTCTTC
>TRBV4-3|TRBD2|TRBJ2-1|.
CASSRESGRAQGEQFF
TGCGCCAGCAGCCGAGAAAGCGGGAGGGCCCAGGGGGAGCAGTTCTTC
>TRBV10-3|TRBD2|TRBJ2-2|.
CAIIDTSGSVGELFF
TGTGCCATCATCGACACTAGCGGGAGTGTCGGGGAGCTGTTTTTT
>TRBV6-4|TRBD2|TRBJ2-1|.
CASSPQGWLAGGSEQFF
TGTGCCAGCAGCCCACAGGGGTGGCTAGCGGGAGGAAGTGAGCAGTTCTTC
>TRBV28|.|TRBJ2-7|once
CASSSGVTYEQYF
TGTGCCAGCAGTTCGGGTGTCACCTACGAGCAGTACTTC
>TRBV4-1|TRBD2|TRBJ2-3|once
CASSQEGTSGRAADTQYF
TGCGCCAGCAGCCAAGAGGGGACTAGCGGGAGGGCCGCAGATACGCAGTATTTT